This T cell receptor (beta chain) was sequenced in a study of CD8+CD57+ T cells in acquired aplastic anemia. Looking at the study overall: DNA from sorted CD4+ and CD8+ cells averaged around 3 ug. Study-wide results and limits: Controls did not differ significantly from patients in CD8+ Simpson's diversity. There were 25 to 30 CD8+ CDR3 sequences that occurred in both patients and controls.

According to the study, genomic DNA was the template for TCR beta VDJ and CDR3 profiling. TCRdb re-called the reads with MiXCR, one entry per CDR3 protein. Counted here are about 270,000 distinct CDR3 sequences, 55% to 60% occurring once; the ten biggest clones make up around 7.6%. This clonotype has at least ten counts. Its target is not known. Trimming shortened V by 1 base and J by 7 bases, and 9 bases separated the two germline ends. Looked up from germline, CDR1 is SGHDT and CDR2 is YYEEEE. The CDR3 runs to 13 residues. Sequenced: sorted CD4+, CD8+, or CD8+CD57+ T cells (not recorded which) from PBMCs. The V gene is TRBV5-6, the J gene TRBJ2-1; D is ambiguous. The receptor's source is a human donor with severe aplastic anemia or a healthy control (not recorded which). The chain's CDR3 is CASSLWQGNEQFF. For the CDR3, the DNA is TGTGCCAGCAGCTTGTGGCAAGGGAATGAGCAGTTCTTC.